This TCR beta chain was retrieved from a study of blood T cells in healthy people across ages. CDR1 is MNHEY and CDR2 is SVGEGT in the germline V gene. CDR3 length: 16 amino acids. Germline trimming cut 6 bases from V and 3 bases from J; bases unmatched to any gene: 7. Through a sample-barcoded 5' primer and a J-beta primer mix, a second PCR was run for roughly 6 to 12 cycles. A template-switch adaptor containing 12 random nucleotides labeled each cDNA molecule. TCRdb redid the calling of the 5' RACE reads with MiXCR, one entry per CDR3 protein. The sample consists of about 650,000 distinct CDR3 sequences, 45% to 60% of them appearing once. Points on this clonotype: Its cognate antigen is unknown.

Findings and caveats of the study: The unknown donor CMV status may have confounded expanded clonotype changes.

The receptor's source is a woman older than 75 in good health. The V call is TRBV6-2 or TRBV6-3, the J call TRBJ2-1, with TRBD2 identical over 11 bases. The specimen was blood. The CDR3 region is CASSPGLAVVYNEQFF. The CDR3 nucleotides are TGTGCCAGCAGCCCGGGACTAGCGGTAGTCTACAATGAGCAGTTCTTC.